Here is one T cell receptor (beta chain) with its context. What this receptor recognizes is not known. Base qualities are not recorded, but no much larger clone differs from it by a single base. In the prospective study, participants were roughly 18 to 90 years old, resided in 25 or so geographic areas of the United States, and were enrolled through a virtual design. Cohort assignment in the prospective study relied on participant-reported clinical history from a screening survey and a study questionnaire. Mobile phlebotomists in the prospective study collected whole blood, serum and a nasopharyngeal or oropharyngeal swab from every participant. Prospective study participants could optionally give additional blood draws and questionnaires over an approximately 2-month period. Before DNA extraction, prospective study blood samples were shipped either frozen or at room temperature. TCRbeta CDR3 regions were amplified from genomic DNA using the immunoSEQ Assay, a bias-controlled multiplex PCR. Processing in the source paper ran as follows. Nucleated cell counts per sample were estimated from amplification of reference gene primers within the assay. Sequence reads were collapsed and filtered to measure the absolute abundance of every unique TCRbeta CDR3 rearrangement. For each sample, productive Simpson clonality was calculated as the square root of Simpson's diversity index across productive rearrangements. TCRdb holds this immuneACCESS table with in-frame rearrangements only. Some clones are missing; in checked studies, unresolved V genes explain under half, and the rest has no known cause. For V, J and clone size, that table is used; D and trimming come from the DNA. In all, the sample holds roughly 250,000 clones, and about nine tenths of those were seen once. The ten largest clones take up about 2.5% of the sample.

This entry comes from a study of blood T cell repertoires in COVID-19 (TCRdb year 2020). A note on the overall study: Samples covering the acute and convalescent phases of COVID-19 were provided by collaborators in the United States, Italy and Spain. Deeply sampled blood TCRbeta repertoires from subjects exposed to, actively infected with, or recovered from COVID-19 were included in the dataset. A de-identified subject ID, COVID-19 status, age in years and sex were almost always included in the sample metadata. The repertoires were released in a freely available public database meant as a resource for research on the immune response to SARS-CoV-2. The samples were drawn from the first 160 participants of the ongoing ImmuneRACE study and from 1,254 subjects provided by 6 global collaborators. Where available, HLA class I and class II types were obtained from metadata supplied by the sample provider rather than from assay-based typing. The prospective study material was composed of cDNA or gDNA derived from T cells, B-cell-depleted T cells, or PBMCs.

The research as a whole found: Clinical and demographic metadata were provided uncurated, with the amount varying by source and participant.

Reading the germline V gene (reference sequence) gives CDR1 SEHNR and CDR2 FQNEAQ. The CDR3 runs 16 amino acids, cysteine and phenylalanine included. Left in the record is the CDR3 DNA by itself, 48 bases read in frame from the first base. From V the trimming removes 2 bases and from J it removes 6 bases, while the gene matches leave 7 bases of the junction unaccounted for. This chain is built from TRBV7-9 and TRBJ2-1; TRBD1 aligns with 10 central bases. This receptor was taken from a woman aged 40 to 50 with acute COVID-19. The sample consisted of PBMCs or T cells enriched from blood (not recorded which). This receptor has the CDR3 CASSLTGTGAGNEQFF. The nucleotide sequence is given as TGTGCCAGCAGCTTAACCGGGACAGGGGCCGGCAATGAGCAGTTCTTC.